Listed below are T cell receptor beta chains from one sample, sequenced in a study of somatic mutations in cytotoxic T cells in rheumatoid arthritis. Only in-frame clones appear in the TCRdb table, and some are missing; sequencing was by immunoSEQ multiplex PCR. The sample lists 20,000 to 25,000 clones, about 83% seen once, with around 11% in the top ten. Sequencing was performed on CD8+ T cells sorted from blood. The receptors come from an adult with rheumatoid arthritis. Both conserved end residues are part of each CDR3. The D gene is left open where the match is weak. Not all rows give a size; the values are once, few, many and, for expanded clones, a class.

j_call d_call v_call clone_size cdr3_aa
TRBJ1-1 - TRBV5-1 - CASSSGETNTEAFF
TRBJ1-2 - TRBV4-1 - CASSQDSDSYGYTF
TRBJ1-3 TRBD1 TRBV7-9 - CASIRGDSWGNTIYF
TRBJ2-7 TRBD1 TRBV7-9 few CASSQRTGKTREQYF
TRBJ2-7 TRBD2 TRBV4-2 few CASSQRETSGSFYEQYF
TRBJ2-5 - TRBV27 - CASSFWSGETQYF
TRBJ1-4 - TRBV15 - CATSRDSEARGEKLFF
TRBJ2-1 - TRBV30 - CAWSEDRSSYNEQFF
TRBJ2-5 - TRBV13 - CASSLGQAEETQYF
TRBJ2-7 TRBD1 TRBV5-4 few CASSLGQESSYEQYF
TRBJ2-7 - TRBV2 - CATGRGGYEQYF
TRBJ2-1 TRBD1 TRBV7-7 - CASSYKTGAVEQFF
TRBJ2-1 TRBD2 TRBV7-8 - CASSQLAGSSYNEQFF
TRBJ1-1 TRBD1 TRBV19 - CASSYGQGTEAFF
TRBJ1-2 - TRBV18 - CASSPSYTGFYGYTF
TRBJ1-2 - TRBV30 - CAWDGGGAWGYTF
TRBJ2-1 TRBD2 TRBV10-3 - CAISEFWTSGTGSSYNEQFF
TRBJ1-1 TRBD1 TRBV9 medium-sized CASSVAYRGTEAFF
TRBJ1-4 - TRBV9 - CASSPEGRTNEKLFF
TRBJ2-2 - TRBV27 once CASSYLGFANTGELFF
TRBJ1-5 - TRBV7-9 - CASSLEYTGGPQHF
TRBJ1-1 - TRBV5-6 - CASSLGANTEAFF
TRBJ1-1 TRBD1 TRBV4-3 - CASSRSRTGPRGTEAFF
TRBJ2-1 TRBD2 TRBV29-1 - CSVRTSGRLALGEQFF
TRBJ1-1 - TRBV6-1 - CASRGVWNTEAFF
TRBJ2-7 TRBD1 TRBV5-6 - CASSLMGQSSREQYF
TRBJ1-5 - TRBV27 - CASSLEGGNQPQHF
TRBJ2-1 - TRBV6-1 once CASSEAKGSLGEQFF
TRBJ1-5 - TRBV28 - CASSFLSNQPQHF
TRBJ2-6 TRBD2 TRBV27 - CASSPLAGGLSGANVLTF
TRBJ1-2 - TRBV29-1 - CSAPEQGSHGYTF
TRBJ1-1 TRBD1 TRBV5-1 - CASKIWTGGEGVNTEAFF
TRBJ2-7 TRBD1 TRBV2 - CASSGGTGVRLYEQYF
TRBJ2-5 TRBD2 TRBV2 - CASSGRVAGHGETQYF
TRBJ2-7 - TRBV29-1 - CSATNGLSQYF
TRBJ2-3 - TRBV6-4 - CASSDGASDQYF
TRBJ1-5 - TRBV7-6 once CASSLGGLPQHF
TRBJ2-5 - TRBV6-5 - CASTPFLHETQYF
TRBJ1-1 - TRBV19 once CASSPLVYTMTEAFF
TRBJ1-1 TRBD1 TRBV7-6 few CASSPGQLNTEAFF
TRBJ1-1 - TRBV4-3 - CASSLRPGTDAEAFF
TRBJ1-3 TRBD1 TRBV4-3 - CASSQYRGSGNTIYF
TRBJ2-1 - TRBV5-6 - CASSGLGNEQFF
TRBJ1-5 TRBD1 TRBV15 - CATSRGLPGQGGYSNQPQHF
TRBJ1-2 - TRBV27 once CASRSQGFGYTF
TRBJ2-1 - TRBV30 - CAWSWTHPGLKFF
TRBJ2-2 TRBD1 TRBV2 - CASRLSRDRWIANTGELFF
TRBJ2-1 - TRBV27 - CASSLIGFNSYNEQFF
TRBJ2-5 - TRBV30 - CAWSVGGGRETQYF
TRBJ2-1 - TRBV6-1 - CASSEDEVNNEQFF
TRBJ1-5 - TRBV23-1 few CASSREGESSNQPQHF
TRBJ2-6 TRBD1 TRBV9 - CASSGTGASGANVLTF
TRBJ1-5 TRBD1 TRBV7-8 - CASSLGTGLQPQHF
TRBJ2-7 - TRBV11-2 - CASSGPGAVNEQYF